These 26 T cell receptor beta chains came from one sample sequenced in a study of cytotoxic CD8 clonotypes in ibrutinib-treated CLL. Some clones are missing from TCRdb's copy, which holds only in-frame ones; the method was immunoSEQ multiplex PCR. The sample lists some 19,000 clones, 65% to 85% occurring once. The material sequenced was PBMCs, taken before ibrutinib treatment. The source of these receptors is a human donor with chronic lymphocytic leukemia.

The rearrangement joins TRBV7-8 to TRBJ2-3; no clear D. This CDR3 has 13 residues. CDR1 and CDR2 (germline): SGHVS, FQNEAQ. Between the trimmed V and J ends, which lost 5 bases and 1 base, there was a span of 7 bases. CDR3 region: CASSALRTDTQYF. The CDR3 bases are TGTGCCAGCAGCGCCCTCCGCACAGATACGCAGTATTTT.

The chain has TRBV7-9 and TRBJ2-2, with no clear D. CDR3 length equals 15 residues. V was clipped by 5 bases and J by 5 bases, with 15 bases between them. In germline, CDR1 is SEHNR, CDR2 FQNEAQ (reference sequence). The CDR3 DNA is TGTGCCAGCAGCCATTTGAAATTCCTAACCGGGGAGCTGTTTTTT. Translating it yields CASSHLKFLTGELFF. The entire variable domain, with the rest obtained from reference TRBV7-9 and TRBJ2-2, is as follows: DTGVSQNPRHKITKRGQNVTFRCDPISEHNRLYWYRQTLGQGPEFLTYFQNEAQLEKSRLLSDRFSAERPKGSFSTLEIQRTEQGDSAMYLCASSHLKFLTGELFFGEGSRLTVL.

The CDR3 is CASSSGRGAASGNTIYF. CDR3 sequence (DNA): TGTGCCAGCTCGTCGGGACGGGGGGCAGCCTCTGGAAACACCATATATTTT. The chain is built from TRBV2 and TRBJ1-3; the D gene is possibly TRBD1 (6 bases). Trimming took off 8 bases at V and 0 bases at J, with 20 bases between the two ends. Germline-derived CDR1 and CDR2 are SNHLY and FYNNEI. The CDR3 has 17 amino acids.

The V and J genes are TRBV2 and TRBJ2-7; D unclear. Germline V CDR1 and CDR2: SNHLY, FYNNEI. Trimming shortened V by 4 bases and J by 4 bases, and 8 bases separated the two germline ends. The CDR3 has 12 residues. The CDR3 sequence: CASSVVGYEQYF. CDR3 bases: TGTGCCAGCAGTGTGGTGGGATACGAGCAGTACTTC.

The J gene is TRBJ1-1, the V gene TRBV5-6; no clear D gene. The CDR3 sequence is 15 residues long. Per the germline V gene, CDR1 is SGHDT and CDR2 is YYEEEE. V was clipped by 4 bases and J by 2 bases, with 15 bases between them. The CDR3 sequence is CASSTPKEANTEAFF. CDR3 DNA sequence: TGTGCCAGCAGCACCCCCAAAGAAGCAAACACTGAAGCTTTCTTT.

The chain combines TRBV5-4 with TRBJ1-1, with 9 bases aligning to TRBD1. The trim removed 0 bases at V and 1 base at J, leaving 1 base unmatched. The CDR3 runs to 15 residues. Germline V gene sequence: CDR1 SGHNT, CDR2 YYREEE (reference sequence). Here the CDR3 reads CASSLGQGGNTEAFF. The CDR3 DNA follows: TGTGCCAGCAGCTTGGGACAGGGGGGGAACACTGAAGCTTTCTTT.

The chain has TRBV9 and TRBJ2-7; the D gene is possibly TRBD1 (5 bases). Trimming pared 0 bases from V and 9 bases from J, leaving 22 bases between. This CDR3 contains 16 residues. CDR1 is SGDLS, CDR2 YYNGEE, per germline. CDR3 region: CASSVAPNQGPAGQYF. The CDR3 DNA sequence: TGTGCCAGCAGCGTAGCCCCCAACCAGGGCCCGGCCGGGCAGTACTTC.

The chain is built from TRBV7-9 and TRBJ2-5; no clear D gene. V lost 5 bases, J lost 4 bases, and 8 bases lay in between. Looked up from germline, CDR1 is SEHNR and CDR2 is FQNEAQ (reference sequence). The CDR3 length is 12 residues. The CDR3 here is CASSTVGETQYF. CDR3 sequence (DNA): TGTGCCAGCAGCACGGTTGGAGAGACCCAGTACTTC.

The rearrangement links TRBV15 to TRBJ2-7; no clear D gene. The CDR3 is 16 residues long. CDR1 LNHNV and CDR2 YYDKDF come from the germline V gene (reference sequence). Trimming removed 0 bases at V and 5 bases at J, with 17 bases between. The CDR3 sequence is CATSRDLLASVDEQYF. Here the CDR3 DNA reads TGTGCCACCAGCAGAGATCTCTTGGCTTCTGTGGACGAGCAGTACTTC.

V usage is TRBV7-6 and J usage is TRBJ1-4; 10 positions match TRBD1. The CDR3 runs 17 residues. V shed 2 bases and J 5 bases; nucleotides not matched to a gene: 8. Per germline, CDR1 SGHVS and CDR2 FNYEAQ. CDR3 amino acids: CASSLTGTGAGNEKLFF. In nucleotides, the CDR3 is TGTGCCAGCAGCTTAACCGGGACAGGGGCTGGGAATGAAAAACTGTTTTTT. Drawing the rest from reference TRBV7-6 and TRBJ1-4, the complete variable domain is GAGVSQSPRYKVTKRGQDVALRCDPISGHVSLYWYRQALGQGPEFLTYFNYEAQQDKSGLPNDRFSAERPEGSISTLTIQRTEQRDSAMYRCASSLTGTGAGNEKLFFGSGTQLSVL.

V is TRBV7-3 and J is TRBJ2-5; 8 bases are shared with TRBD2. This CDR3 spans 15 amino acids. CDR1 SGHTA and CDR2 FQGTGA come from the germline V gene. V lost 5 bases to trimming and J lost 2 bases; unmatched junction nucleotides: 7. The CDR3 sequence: CASSPASGLQETQYF. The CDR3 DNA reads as TGTGCCAGCAGCCCCGCTAGCGGGCTACAAGAGACCCAGTACTTC.

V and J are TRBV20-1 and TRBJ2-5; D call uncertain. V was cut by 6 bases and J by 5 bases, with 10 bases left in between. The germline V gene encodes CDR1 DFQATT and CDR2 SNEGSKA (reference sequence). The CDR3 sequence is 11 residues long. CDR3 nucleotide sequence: TGCAGTGCATGGAAGTTGGAGACCCAGTACTTC. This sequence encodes CSAWKLETQYF.

CDR3: CSVEVRSGSGELFF. In DNA form, the CDR3 reads TGCAGCGTTGAAGTAAGGTCAGGGTCCGGGGAGCTGTTTTTT. The genes are TRBV29-1 and TRBJ2-2; D may be TRBD1 (5 bases). The CDR3 has 14 residues. The V gene lost 1 base and the J gene lost 6 bases, with 12 bases spanning the gap. Germline values: CDR1 SQVTM, CDR2 ANQGSEA.

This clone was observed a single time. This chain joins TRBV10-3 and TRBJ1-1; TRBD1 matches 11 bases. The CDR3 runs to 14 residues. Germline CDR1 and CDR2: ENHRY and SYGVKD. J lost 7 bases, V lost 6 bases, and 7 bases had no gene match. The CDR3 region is CAIRQDRGPDEAFF. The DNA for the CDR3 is TGTGCCATCAGACAGGACAGGGGGCCTGATGAAGCTTTCTTT.

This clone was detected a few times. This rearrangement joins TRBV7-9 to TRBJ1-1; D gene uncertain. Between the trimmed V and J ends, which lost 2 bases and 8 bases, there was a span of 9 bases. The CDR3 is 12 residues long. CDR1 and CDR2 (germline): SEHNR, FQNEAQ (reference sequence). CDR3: CASSLSDTEAFF. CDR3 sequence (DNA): TGTGCCAGCAGCTTATCGGATACCGAAGCTTTCTTT.

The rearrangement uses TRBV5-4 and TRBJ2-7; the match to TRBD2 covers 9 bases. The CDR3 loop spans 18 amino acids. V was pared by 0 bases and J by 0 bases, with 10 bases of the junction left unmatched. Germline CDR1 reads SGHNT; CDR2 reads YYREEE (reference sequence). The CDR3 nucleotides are TGTGCCAGCAGCTTGGGTGGCGGGGGGGTTCCGAGCTCCTACGAGCAGTACTTC. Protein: CASSLGGGGVPSSYEQYF.

The CDR3 nucleotides are TGTGCCTGGACAGGAGCAATCTCCTATGGCTACACCTTC. Residues: CAWTGAISYGYTF. V gene TRBV30 combines with J gene TRBJ1-2; D remains ambiguous. Per the germline V gene, CDR1 is GTSNPN and CDR2 is SVGIG (reference sequence). V shed 4 bases and J shed 4 bases, with 13 bases lying between them. The CDR3 runs to 13 residues.

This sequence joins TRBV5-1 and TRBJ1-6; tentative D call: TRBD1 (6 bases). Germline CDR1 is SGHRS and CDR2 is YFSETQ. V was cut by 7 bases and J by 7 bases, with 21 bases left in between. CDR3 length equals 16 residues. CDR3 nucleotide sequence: TGCGCCAGCTCTCCCGTGGTGGGGGCCCTCAATTCACCCCTCCACTTT. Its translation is CASSPVVGALNSPLHF.

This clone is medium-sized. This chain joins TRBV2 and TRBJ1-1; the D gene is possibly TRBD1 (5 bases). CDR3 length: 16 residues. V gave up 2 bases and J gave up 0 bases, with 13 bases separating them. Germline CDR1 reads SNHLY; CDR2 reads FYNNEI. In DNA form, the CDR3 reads TGTGCCAGCAGTGAATGGGGCGAAGAACTGAACACTGAAGCTTTCTTT. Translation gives CASSEWGEELNTEAFF.

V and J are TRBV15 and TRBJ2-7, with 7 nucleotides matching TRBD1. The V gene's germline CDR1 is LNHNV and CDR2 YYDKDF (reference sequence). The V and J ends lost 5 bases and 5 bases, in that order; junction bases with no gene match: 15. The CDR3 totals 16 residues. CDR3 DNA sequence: TGTGCCACCAGCGGACAAAACAGGGGCGTCTTCGACGAGCAGTACTTC. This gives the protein CATSGQNRGVFDEQYF.

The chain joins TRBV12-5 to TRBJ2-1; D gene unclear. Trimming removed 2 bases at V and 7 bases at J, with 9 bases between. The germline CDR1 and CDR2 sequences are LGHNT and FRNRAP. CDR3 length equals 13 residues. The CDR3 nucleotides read TGTGCTAGTGGTTTGTCTCCCTCTAATGAGCAGTTCTTC. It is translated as CASGLSPSNEQFF.

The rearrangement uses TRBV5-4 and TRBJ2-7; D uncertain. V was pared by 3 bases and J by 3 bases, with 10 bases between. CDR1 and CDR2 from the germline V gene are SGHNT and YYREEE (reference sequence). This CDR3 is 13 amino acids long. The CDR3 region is CASSSLGDYEQYF. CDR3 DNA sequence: TGTGCCAGCAGCTCCCTTGGAGACTACGAGCAGTACTTC.

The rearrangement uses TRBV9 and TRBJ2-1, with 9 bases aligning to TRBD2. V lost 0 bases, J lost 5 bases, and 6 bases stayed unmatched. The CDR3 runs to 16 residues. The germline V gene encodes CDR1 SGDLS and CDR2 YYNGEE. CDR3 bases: TGTGCCAGCAGCGTAGTGGCTAGCGGGGTCCACAATGAGCAGTTCTTC. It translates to CASSVVASGVHNEQFF. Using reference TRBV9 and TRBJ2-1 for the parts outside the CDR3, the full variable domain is DSGVTQTPKHLITATGQRVTLRCSPRSGDLSVYWYQQSLDQGLQFLIQYYNGEERAKGNILERFSAQQFPDLHSELNLSSLELGDSALYFCASSVVASGVHNEQFFGPGTRLTVL.

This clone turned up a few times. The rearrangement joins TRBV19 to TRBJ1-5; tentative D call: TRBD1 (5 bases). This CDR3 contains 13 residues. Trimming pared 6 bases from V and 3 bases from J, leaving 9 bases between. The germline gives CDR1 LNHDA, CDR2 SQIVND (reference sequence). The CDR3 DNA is TGTGCCAGTAGGAGACAGTACAATCAGCCCCAGCATTTT. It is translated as CASRRQYNQPQHF.

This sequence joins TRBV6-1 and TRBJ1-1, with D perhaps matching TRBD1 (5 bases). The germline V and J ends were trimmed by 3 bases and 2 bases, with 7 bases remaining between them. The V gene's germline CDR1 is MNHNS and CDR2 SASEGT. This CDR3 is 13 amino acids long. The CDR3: CASSDWTNTEAFF. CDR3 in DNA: TGTGCCAGCAGTGATTGGACAAACACTGAAGCTTTCTTT.

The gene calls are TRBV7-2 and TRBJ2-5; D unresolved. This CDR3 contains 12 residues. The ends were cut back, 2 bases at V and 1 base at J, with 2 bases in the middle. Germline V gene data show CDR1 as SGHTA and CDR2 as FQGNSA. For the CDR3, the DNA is TGTGCCAGCAGCTTACCCCAAGAGACCCAGTACTTC. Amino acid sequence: CASSLPQETQYF.